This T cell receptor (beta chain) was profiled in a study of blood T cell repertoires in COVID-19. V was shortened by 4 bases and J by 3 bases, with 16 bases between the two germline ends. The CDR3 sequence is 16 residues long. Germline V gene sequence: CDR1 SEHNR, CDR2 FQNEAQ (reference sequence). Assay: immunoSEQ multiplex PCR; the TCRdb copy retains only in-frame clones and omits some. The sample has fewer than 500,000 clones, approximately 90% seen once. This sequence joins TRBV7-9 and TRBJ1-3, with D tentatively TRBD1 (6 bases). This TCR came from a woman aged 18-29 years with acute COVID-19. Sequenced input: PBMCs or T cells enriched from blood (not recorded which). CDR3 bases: TGTGCCAGCAGCTCGGCCTGGGGGCGCGGTGGAAACACCATATATTTT. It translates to CASSSAWGRGGNTIYF.